The 23 T cell receptor beta chains below all came from one sample that was sequenced in a study of blood T cells in healthy people across ages. Primed by a sample-barcoded 5' primer and a J-beta primer mix, a second PCR proceeded for about 6 to 12 cycles. TCRdb re-called the 5' RACE reads through MiXCR, storing one row per CDR3 protein. The sample has more than 650,000 distinct CDR3 sequences; approximately 22% are singletons. Sample: blood. These receptors all stem from a man aged 70-80 years in good health.

This clonotype was counted only a few times. The chain is built from TRBV5-1 and TRBJ1-1, with D unresolved. The CDR3 is 14 residues long. Looked up from germline, CDR1 is SGHRS and CDR2 is YFSETQ. V was pared by 2 bases and J by 1 base, with 9 bases between. DNA of the CDR3: TGCGCCAGCAGCTTCGCCGGGCCGAACACTGAAGCTTTCTTT. This gives the protein CASSFAGPNTEAFF.

The rearrangement joins TRBV7-2 to TRBJ2-2, with 9 positions matching TRBD2. The V gene's germline CDR1 is SGHTA and CDR2 FQGNSA. V shed 4 bases and J 2 bases; nucleotides not matched to a gene: 5. The CDR3 spans 16 residues. CDR3 residues: CASSSTGTSNTGELFF. CDR3 nucleotides: TGTGCCAGCAGCTCGACCGGGACTAGCAACACCGGGGAGCTGTTTTTT.

V gene TRBV20-1 combines with J gene TRBJ2-3; no reliable D call. The CDR3 covers 13 residues. V was shortened by 6 bases and J by 2 bases, with 12 bases between the two germline ends. The germline V gene encodes CDR1 DFQATT and CDR2 SNEGSKA (reference sequence). CDR3 residues: CSAPLSSTDTQYF. The CDR3 DNA is TGCAGTGCGCCACTTTCCTCCACAGATACGCAGTATTTT.

This clonotype has a handful of counts. The chain has TRBV7-2 and TRBJ1-1, with 8 bases that match TRBD1. This CDR3 has 14 amino acids. V was clipped by 8 bases and J by 1 base; unmatched bases: 6. CDR1 is SGHTA, CDR2 FQGNSA, per germline. The CDR3 nucleotides read TGTGCCAGCCTAGGGACAGGAAAGAACACTGAAGCTTTCTTT. This sequence encodes CASLGTGKNTEAFF.

This sequence joins TRBV20-1 and TRBJ2-3; 8 nucleotides align to TRBD1. The V gene end was trimmed by 3 bases and the J gene end by 4 bases; junction bases not matched to a gene: 6. Looked up from germline, CDR1 is DFQATT and CDR2 is SNEGSKA (reference sequence). The CDR3 length is 14 residues. CDR3 protein: CSASPRGPADTQYF. The CDR3, as DNA: TGCAGTGCTAGTCCCAGGGGGCCTGCAGATACGCAGTATTTT.

This clonotype occurred a few times. The rearrangement joins TRBV7-6 to TRBJ2-7; D unclear. The CDR3 loop spans 12 amino acids. V lost 5 bases, J lost 3 bases, and 8 bases lay in between. CDR1 is SGHVS and CDR2 is FNYEAQ in the germline V gene. CDR3 nucleotide sequence: TGTGCCAGCAGCCTGGAAATCTACGAGCAGTACGTC. It is translated as CASSLEIYEQYV.

This clonotype was seen repeatedly, ten times or more. The chain combines TRBV5-1 with TRBJ2-5, with D perhaps TRBD1 (6 bases). The V end lost 3 bases, the J end lost 2 bases, and 17 bases lay between the germline ends. The CDR3 covers 16 residues. Germline lookup yields CDR1 SGHRS and CDR2 YFSETQ. The CDR3 sequence is CASSSSLGQPQETQYF. DNA for the CDR3: TGCGCCAGCAGCTCTTCGTTAGGACAGCCTCAAGAGACCCAGTACTTC. Looking up the rest from reference TRBV5-1 and TRBJ2-5 gives the full variable domain: KAGVTQTPRYLIKTRGQQVTLSCSPISGHRSVSWYQQTPGQGLQFLFEYFSETQRNKGNFPGRFSGRQFSNSRSEMNVSTLELGDSALYLCASSSSLGQPQETQYFGPGTRLLVL.

This chain joins TRBV4-1 and TRBJ1-1, with D unresolved. The germline V gene encodes CDR1 MGHRA and CDR2 YSYEKL. The CDR3 is 14 amino acids. Trimming pared 2 bases from V and 1 base from J, leaving 8 bases between. DNA of the CDR3: TGCGCCAGCAGCCAACCGGACCGGAACACTGAAGCTTTCTTT. This codes for CASSQPDRNTEAFF.

This clonotype was counted only a few times. V is TRBV6-2 or TRBV6-3 and J is TRBJ2-1; no clear D gene. Looked up from germline, CDR1 is MNHEY and CDR2 is SVGEGT. This CDR3 contains 17 residues. V lost 0 bases and J 3 bases, leaving 15 bases between the germline ends. The CDR3 protein is CASSYSSLGLGYNEQFF. The CDR3 DNA reads TGTGCCAGCAGTTACTCGAGTCTGGGGTTAGGCTACAATGAGCAGTTCTTC.

In this sample, this clonotype turned up a few times. This chain uses TRBV4-1 with TRBJ1-5; D is unresolved. Trimming took 0 bases from V and 0 from J, leaving 9 bases between them. This CDR3 spans 16 amino acids. Germline CDR1 reads MGHRA; CDR2 reads YSYEKL. CDR3 DNA sequence: TGCGCCAGCAGCCAAGAATACTTCTATAGCAATCAGCCCCAGCATTTT. Its translation: CASSQEYFYSNQPQHF.

This clonotype has more than one count but fewer than ten. CDR3 sequence: CASGLGTYNEQFF. Here the CDR3 DNA reads TGTGCTAGTGGTTTGGGAACCTACAATGAGCAGTTCTTC. The chain employs TRBV12-5 and TRBJ2-1; D unresolved. Between the trimmed V and J ends, which lost 1 base and 2 bases, there was a span of 3 bases. Germline V gives CDR1 LGHNT, CDR2 FRNRAP. The CDR3 has 13 amino acids.

This clonotype was seen a handful of times. V and J are TRBV6-5 and TRBJ1-4, with D uncertain. This CDR3 region has 13 residues. Germline V gene sequence: CDR1 MNHEY, CDR2 SVGAGI. The V gene lost 8 bases and the J gene lost 8 bases, with 15 bases spanning the gap. In DNA, the CDR3 is TGTGCCAGCGGAGGAGGGCTGGGGGAAAAACTGTTTTTT. This sequence encodes CASGGGLGEKLFF.

The genes are TRBV7-6 and TRBJ2-5; D tentatively reads TRBD1 or TRBD2 (6 bases each). Germline V gene data show CDR1 as SGHVS and CDR2 as FNYEAQ. The CDR3 has 15 residues. Trimming stripped 2 bases from V and 4 bases from J, with 14 bases between. DNA for the CDR3: TGTGCCAGCAGCTTATCATCGGGGGCCGGAGAGACCCAGTACTTC. Residues: CASSLSSGAGETQYF.

V is TRBV5-1 and J is TRBJ2-5, with TRBD2 identical over 13 bases. This CDR3 comprises 15 residues. Germline values: CDR1 SGHRS, CDR2 YFSETQ. Germline trimming cut 4 bases from V and 2 bases from J; bases unmatched to any gene: 2. The CDR3, as DNA: TGCGCCAGCAGCAAACTAGCGGGGGGGCAAGAGACCCAGTACTTC. Amino acid sequence: CASSKLAGGQETQYF.

The V and J genes are TRBV9 and TRBJ1-5, with 9 nucleotides matching TRBD1. CDR3 length: 14 residues. Per germline, CDR1 SGDLS and CDR2 YYNGEE. V lost 3 bases, J lost 6 bases, and 4 bases stayed unmatched. The CDR3 sequence: CASSATTGGQPQHF. As DNA, the CDR3 is TGTGCCAGCAGCGCAACGACAGGGGGTCAGCCCCAGCATTTT.

As DNA, the CDR3 is TGTGCCAGCAGCCCACTAGGTTGGGAGAGCACAGATACGCAGTATTTT. Encoded protein: CASSPLGWESTDTQYF. V usage is TRBV13 and J usage is TRBJ2-3; a possible D gene is TRBD2 (5 bases). Germline loops: CDR1 PRHDT, CDR2 FYEKMQ (reference sequence). The CDR3 runs 16 residues. With 5 bases removed from V and 0 bases from J, the gap between germline ends came to 15 bases.

This clonotype was picked up a small number of times. The genes are TRBV29-1 and TRBJ1-1, with D uncertain. CDR1 and CDR2 (germline): SQVTM, ANQGSEA. The CDR3 length is 12 residues. V was clipped by 7 bases and J by 1 base, with 10 bases between them. The CDR3 region has the DNA TGCAGCGCCGGCTCCGGGAACACTGAAGCTTTCTTT. Residues: CSAGSGNTEAFF.

This clonotype was seen a few times. This chain joins TRBV12-3 or TRBV12-4 and TRBJ2-5; 11 bases agree with TRBD1. The ends lost 5 bases at V and 5 bases at J; junction bases unmatched: 7. This CDR3 has 15 residues. This CDR3 reads CASSTGTGGKETQYF. The CDR3 DNA reads as TGTGCCAGCAGTACCGGGACAGGGGGAAAGGAGACCCAGTACTTC.

This clonotype has just one count. CDR3 loop: CSASEGTFGAKNIQYF. In nucleotides, the CDR3 is TGCAGTGCTAGTGAGGGGACCTTCGGGGCCAAAAACATTCAGTACTTC. The chain joins TRBV20-1 to TRBJ2-4, with D perhaps matching TRBD1 or TRBD2 (5 bases each). This CDR3 has 16 amino acids. Per germline, CDR1 DFQATT and CDR2 SNEGSKA (reference sequence). V lost 3 bases to trimming and J lost 1 base, with 16 bases between them.

The chain joins TRBV7-9 to TRBJ2-1, with D possibly matching TRBD2 (6 bases). The V end was cut by 4 bases, the J end by 0 bases, with 13 bases between. CDR1 is SEHNR and CDR2 is FQNEAQ in the germline V gene (reference sequence). This CDR3 is 16 amino acids long. The CDR3 sequence is CASSSPRGSSYNEQFF. Written as DNA, the CDR3 is TGTGCCAGCAGCTCCCCTCGGGGGAGCTCCTACAATGAGCAGTTCTTC. The variable domain in full, with the rest retrieved from reference TRBV7-9 and TRBJ2-1, is DTGVSQNPRHKITKRGQNVTFRCDPISEHNRLYWYRQTLGQGPEFLTYFQNEAQLEKSRLLSDRFSAERPKGSFSTLEIQRTEQGDSAMYLCASSSPRGSSYNEQFFGPGTRLTVL.

J is TRBJ2-5 and V is TRBV5-1, with 8 bases lining up with TRBD2. Germline CDR1 reads SGHRS; CDR2 reads YFSETQ. The CDR3 is made up of 16 amino acids. The V and J ends lost 2 bases and 1 base, in that order; junction bases with no gene match: 7. CDR3 region: CASSFRLASPQETQYF. Here the CDR3 DNA reads TGCGCCAGCAGCTTCCGACTAGCGAGCCCCCAAGAGACCCAGTACTTC.

This clonotype has a handful of counts. This chain connects TRBV5-5 to TRBJ1-4; 7 nucleotides agree with TRBD1. Trimming cost V 0 bases and J 3 bases; bases outside gene matches: 5. In germline, CDR1 is SGHKS, CDR2 YYEKEE (reference sequence). This CDR3 spans 16 amino acids. The CDR3 nucleotides are TGTGCCAGCAGCTTGGTCGGCGGACAGGCTAATGAAAAACTGTTTTTT. Protein sequence: CASSLVGGQANEKLFF.

A few counts support this clonotype. V gene TRBV6-5 combines with J gene TRBJ2-5, with TRBD1 identical over 9 bases. The DNA end is more similar to TRBJ2-1, so the J call may be wrong. This CDR3 has 14 residues. The V gene's germline CDR1 is MNHEY and CDR2 SVGAGI. In DNA form, the CDR3 reads TGTGCCAGCAATAACGGACAGGGGTACAATGAGCAGTTCTTC. Its protein is CASNNGQGYNEQFF.